The source of this T cell receptor beta chain is a study of regulatory T cells in long-lasting Graves disease. In this sample, this clonotype turned up many times. The time point here: newly diagnosed GD, antithyroid drugs for less than 3 months. Making the TCR library involved RNA that had been extracted from PBMCs. Researchers made TCR beta libraries by using iRepertoire HTBI primers and running Arm-PCR on CDR3 regions. MiXCR, applied by TCRdb to the multiplex PCR reads, yields one record per CDR3 protein. The profile shows 550,000 to 600,000 distinct CDR3 sequences, about 16% of them singletons. Trimming took off 3 bases at V and 0 bases at J, with 9 bases between the two ends. Germline CDR1 is DFQATT and CDR2 is SNEGSKA (reference sequence). This CDR3 region has 14 residues. The same data also went into a second study, on T cells in Graves' hyperthyroidism and ophthalmopathy.

The chain has TRBV20-1 and TRBJ1-5; D is undetermined. The sequence was obtained from a man between 18 and 29 years old with Graves disease. Sequencing was performed on peripheral blood mononuclear cells (PBMCs), taken at new diagnosis, from a patient treated with antithyroid drugs. CDR3 sequence reads: CSASWRGSNQPQHF. The DNA of the CDR3 is TGCAGTGCTAGTTGGCGGGGTAGCAATCAGCCCCAGCATTTT.